The clone carrying this T cell receptor (beta chain) has ten or more counts. Its antigen remains unidentified. The CDR3 has 16 residues. V lost 2 bases to trimming and J lost 5 bases; unmatched junction nucleotides: 8. CDR1 and CDR2 from the germline V gene are MDHEN and SYDVKM. The sample comes from a study of read filtering for tumor transcriptome and immune sequencing. Study background: Among patients, some 17 were male and some 15 female, aged roughly 45 to 90 (mean around 61).

The library was built from around 400 ng RNA with molecular barcoded adaptors for alpha/delta and beta/gamma chains. In TCRdb, the reads were re-called with MiXCR into one record per CDR3 protein. This sample has about 50,000 distinct CDR3 sequences; 20% occur once, and the top ten carry 30% to 45%. Broader study findings: About 80% of IR-seq clonotypes had a single read, yet these held about 3.6% of reads.

The chain uses TRBV28 and TRBJ1-5; 8 bases align to TRBD1. The sample was a population of CD138-negative cells sorted from bone marrow. The TCR sequence derives from a donor aged 40 or over with multiple myeloma. The CDR3 sequence: CASSLRPDRVHQPQHF. CDR3 DNA sequence: TGTGCCAGCAGTTTAAGGCCGGACAGGGTCCATCAGCCCCAGCATTTT. The full variable domain, rest sourced from reference TRBV28 and TRBJ1-5, is DVKVTQSSRYLVKRTGEKVFLECVQDMDHENMFWYRQDPGLGLRLIYFSYDVKMKEKGDIPEGYSVSREKKERFSLILESASTNQTSMYLCASSLRPDRVHQPQHFGDGTRLSIL.